This T cell receptor beta chain was captured by sequencing in a study of breast tumors, draining lymph nodes, adjacent tissues. Study-level results: Luminal-like breast cancer showed significantly greater tumor-nontumor repertoire similarity than basal-like breast cancer did. Tumor TCR diversity was below lymph nodes but above nontumor tissue.

After removal of 6 bases from V and 11 bases from J, the junction contained 13 bases not matched to a gene. CDR1 and CDR2 (germline): LGHNT, FRNRAP. There are 15 residues in the CDR3. Using its own MiXCR run on the multiplex PCR reads, TCRdb lists one record per CDR3 protein. The table records about 200,000 distinct CDR3 sequences, 31% of them present only once. About this clonotype itself: What it recognizes is unknown.

Axillary draining lymph nodes of breast cancer patients supplied the node samples. The sequence came from a female donor with breast cancer. Some clones in this sample may be carry-over from other donors' samples. This chain links TRBV12-5 with TRBJ1-5, with 10 bases fitting TRBD1. The sample was axillary lymph node tissue. The CDR3 bases are TGTGCTAGTGGGCGGGTGGACAGGGGGTGGGAGACCCAGCATTTT. It translates to CASGRVDRGWETQHF.